The rows below give T cell receptor beta chains drawn from one sample of a study of cytomegalovirus exposure and HLA in healthy donors. TCRdb's table, derived via immunoSEQ multiplex PCR, lists solely in-frame clones and lacks some. Of around 130,000 clones in the sample, approximately 91% were seen once. Sequencing was performed on PBMCs. Receptors were obtained from a woman aged 40 to 50 in good health and CMV-seronegative. CDR3s include the opening cysteine and the closing phenylalanine or tryptophan. D genes are given only for firm matches. Clone size is stated in some rows and not others, as once, few, many or a class when expanded.

j_call | v_call | d_call | clone_size | cdr3_nt | cdr3_aa
TRBJ2-5 | TRBV5-1 | TRBD2 | - | TGCGCCAGCAGCTTGGCCCTAGCGGGGGGCGCGGAGACCCAGTACTTC | CASSLALAGGAETQYF
TRBJ1-1 | TRBV7-6 | - | - | TGTGCCAGCAGCTTAGGACAGCTTAGTGAAGCTTTCTTT | CASSLGQLSEAFF
TRBJ2-7 | TRBV5-6 | - | - | TGTGCCAGCAGCTCAGGGCCCGGTGAATACGAGCAGTACTTC | CASSSGPGEYEQYF
TRBJ2-7 | TRBV18 | TRBD2 | - | TGTGCCAGCTCACCACCGCACCTAGCGGGAGCATACGAGCAGTACTTC | CASSPPHLAGAYEQYF
TRBJ1-1 | TRBV7-6 | - | few | TGTGCCAGCAGCCGCCCGGGCACTGAAGCTTTCTTT | CASSRPGTEAFF
TRBJ1-2 | TRBV10-3 | TRBD1 | - | TGTGCCATCAGTAGCCAGGGACAGTCTAACTATGGCTACACCTTC | CAISSQGQSNYGYTF
TRBJ2-7 | TRBV6-5 | - | - | TGTGCCAGCAGTTACCGTGACAGAACCTACGAGCAGTACTTC | CASSYRDRTYEQYF
TRBJ1-5 | TRBV7-9 | - | - | TGTTCCAGCAGTTTGGGGCCGGGCTTCAATCAGCCCCAGCATTTT | CSSSLGPGFNQPQHF
TRBJ2-7 | TRBV5-1 | - | - | TGCGCCAGCAGCTTGGGACAGAGCTCCTACGAGCAGTACTTC | CASSLGQSSYEQYF
TRBJ2-2 | TRBV5-8 | - | - | TGTGCCAGCAGCTGGGGACAACTAAACACCGGGGAGCTGTTTTTT | CASSWGQLNTGELFF
TRBJ1-2 | TRBV6-5 | - | - | TGTGCCAGCAGTTACACGTATAATAACAGGGATGGCTACACCTTC | CASSYTYNNRDGYTF
TRBJ2-3 | TRBV5-6 | - | - | TGTGCCAGCAGCTTAGAGGAGGGTGGCACAGATACGCAGTATTTT | CASSLEEGGTDTQYF
TRBJ2-3 | TRBV5-1 | - | few | TGCGCCAGCAGCTTGGGGTCCTATAGCGGCACAGATACGCAGTATTTT | CASSLGSYSGTDTQYF
TRBJ1-5 | TRBV30 | - | - | TGTGCCTGGAGTGTACACAGCCATCAGCCCCAGCATTTT | CAWSVHSHQPQHF
TRBJ1-5 | TRBV7-8 | - | - | TGTGCCAGCAGCCCGAGTCCCACCCGGAGCAATCAGCCCCAGCATTTT | CASSPSPTRSNQPQHF
TRBJ2-7 | TRBV7-8 | - | - | TGTGCCAGCAGCTTAGCAGGGGGCGGGGCCTCCTACGAGCAGTACTTC | CASSLAGGGASYEQYF
TRBJ2-3 | TRBV11-3 | - | - | TGTGCCAGCAGCTTAGCTAGGATGGGAGGTGTAGGCACAGATACGCAGTATTTT | CASSLARMGGVGTDTQYF
TRBJ2-1 | TRBV5-8 | TRBD1 | once | TGTGCCAGCAGCTCCGGGACAGGGGGCTACAATGAGCAGTTCTTC | CASSSGTGGYNEQFF
TRBJ1-5 | TRBV2 | - | - | TGTGCCAGCAGTGGGACAAACAGCAATCAGCCCCAGCATTTT | CASSGTNSNQPQHF
TRBJ1-5 | TRBV5-4 | TRBD1 | few | TGTGCCAGCAGCTCAGGGGGCGAGGGTCAGCCCCAGCATTTT | CASSSGGEGQPQHF
TRBJ2-3 | TRBV5-4 | TRBD2 | - | TGTGCCAGCAGCAGGGGGGTTAGCGGGGTTACAGATACGCAGTATTTT | CASSRGVSGVTDTQYF
TRBJ2-5 | TRBV19 | - | - | TGTGCCAGTAGCATCACCGGACGGGAGCCCCCGTACCAAGAGACCCAGTACTTC | CASSITGREPPYQETQYF
TRBJ2-7 | TRBV11-3 | - | - | TGTGCCAGCAGCTTAGACGGGAGTCGCGACGAGCAGTACTTC | CASSLDGSRDEQYF
TRBJ2-2 | TRBV19 | - | - | TGTGCCAGTAGCCTCTTAGCTGGGGAGCTGTTTTTT | CASSLLAGELFF
TRBJ2-1 | TRBV11-2 | - | - | TGTGCCAGCAGCGCCCAAGCGGCCTCCTACAATGAGCAGTTCTTC | CASSAQAASYNEQFF
TRBJ2-7 | TRBV7-9 | - | - | TGTGCCAGCGTCCGGGACTTACCCTACGAGCAGTACTTC | CASVRDLPYEQYF
TRBJ2-1 | TRBV7-9 | - | - | TGTGCCAGCAGCCCATACAATGAGCAGTTCTTC | CASSPYNEQFF
TRBJ2-5 | TRBV6-5 | - | - | TGTGCCAGCGGACGTGGGGGGGCGGAGACCCAGTACTTC | CASGRGGAETQYF
TRBJ2-1 | TRBV7-9 | - | once | TGTGCCAGCAGCTTACTCCATCGACTAGATTATCCTGAGCAGTTCTTC | CASSLLHRLDYPEQFF
TRBJ2-7 | TRBV11-1 | - | - | TGTGCCAGCAGCTTATATACAGGCGACTACGAGCAGTACTTC | CASSLYTGDYEQYF
TRBJ2-7 | TRBV6-1 | TRBD2 | - | TGTGCCAGCAGTCAACCGGGACTAGGACCCTACGAGCAGTACTTC | CASSQPGLGPYEQYF
TRBJ1-1 | TRBV5-6 | - | - | TGTGCCAGCAGCCCCTATCACAGGGCAACTGAAGCTTTCTTT | CASSPYHRATEAFF
TRBJ2-5 | TRBV11-2 | - | once | TGTGCCAGCAGCTTAGGGGGCACGCCCCAAGAGACCCAGTACTTC | CASSLGGTPQETQYF
TRBJ2-4 | TRBV11-3 | - | - | TGTGCCAGCAGCTTAGTAGCATTCCGGGGAGGAAACATTCAGTACTTC | CASSLVAFRGGNIQYF
TRBJ1-1 | TRBV11-3 | TRBD1 | - | TGTGCCAGCAGCACTGACAGGGGGCACACTGAAGCTTTCTTT | CASSTDRGHTEAFF
TRBJ2-7 | TRBV5-6 | - | - | TGTGCCAGCAGCTCGGGTGCAGGGGGGTACGAGCAGTACTTC | CASSSGAGGYEQYF
TRBJ1-1 | TRBV28 | TRBD1 | - | TGTGCCAGCAACCCCGAGGACAGGGGTTATAGGAACACTGAAGCTTTCTTT | CASNPEDRGYRNTEAFF
TRBJ2-5 | TRBV5-5 | TRBD2 | - | TGTGCCAGCAGCCTAGGAGGACTAGCGGAGGTGGAGACCCAGTACTTC | CASSLGGLAEVETQYF
TRBJ2-7 | TRBV7-9 | - | - | TGTTCCAGCAGCTTAGTTAAAGACATTCCGACAGAGCAGTACTTC | CSSSLVKDIPTEQYF
TRBJ2-7 | TRBV4-1 | - | - | TGCGCCAGCAGCCACAGGGGCAGGGCAATCCACGAGCAGTACTTC | CASSHRGRAIHEQYF
TRBJ2-3 | TRBV7-6 | - | - | TGTGCCAGCGGAGACTCAAGCACAGATACGCAGTATTTT | CASGDSSTDTQYF